The entry below describes one T cell receptor (beta chain). Its antigen remains unknown. TCRdb's copy holds only in-frame clones and misses some; the assay was immunoSEQ multiplex PCR. This sample carries 130,000 to 150,000 clones, roughly 90% of them seen once, and the ten largest clones take approximately 3.4%. CDR3 length: 14 residues. V was shortened by 7 bases and J by 3 bases, with 12 bases between the two germline ends. Germline values: CDR1 LNHDA, CDR2 SQIVND (reference sequence). This sample stems from a study of T cell responses to AZD1222 COVID-19 vaccine. Points from the study as a whole: Most donors were white British, females outnumbered males, and clonal diversity was possibly underestimated.

The gene calls are TRBV19 and TRBJ2-2, with D perhaps matching TRBD2 (7 bases). The input for sequencing was peripheral blood, taken on day 0 of AZD1222 vaccination. The receptor comes from an adult in good health. Here the CDR3 reads CASKGGLDTGELFF. The CDR3 region has the DNA TGTGCCAGTAAGGGGGGGCTGGACACCGGGGAGCTGTTTTTT.